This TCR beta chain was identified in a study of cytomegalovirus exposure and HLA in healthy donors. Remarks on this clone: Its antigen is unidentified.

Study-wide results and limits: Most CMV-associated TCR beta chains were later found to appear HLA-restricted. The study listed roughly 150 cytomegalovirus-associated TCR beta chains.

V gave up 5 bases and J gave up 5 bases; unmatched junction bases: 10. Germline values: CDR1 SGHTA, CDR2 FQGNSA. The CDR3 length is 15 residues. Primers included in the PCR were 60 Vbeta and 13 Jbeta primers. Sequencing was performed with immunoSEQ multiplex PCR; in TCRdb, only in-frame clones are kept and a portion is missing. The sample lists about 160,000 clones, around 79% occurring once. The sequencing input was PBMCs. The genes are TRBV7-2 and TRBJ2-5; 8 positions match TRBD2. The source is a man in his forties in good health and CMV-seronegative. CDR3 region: CASSRPGTGGETQYF. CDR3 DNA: TGTGCCAGCAGCCGCCCTGGGACGGGAGGGGAGACCCAGTACTTC.